Sequencing of this T cell receptor (beta chain) was carried out in a study of blood T cell repertoires in COVID-19. About the study: Italy, Spain and the United States were the sources of the convalescent and acute COVID-19 samples. T cells, B-cell-depleted T cells, or PBMCs provided the cDNA or gDNA that served as material.

Remarks on this clone: Sequence at one end of the junction differs from germline and may be a read error.

Original data processing: Reference gene primer amplification yielded estimated nucleated cell counts. Method: immunoSEQ multiplex PCR; TCRdb's copy keeps in-frame clones and lacks some. V, J and clone size are taken as reported in that table, and D and trimming were inferred from the DNA itself. The sample gives 65,000 to 85,000 clones, around 89% of which show up once; roughly a fifth is in the top ten. CDR1 and CDR2 from the germline V gene are LGHNT and FRNRAP. The CDR3 is 15 residues long. The origin of this receptor is a human donor in a cohort sampled during active COVID-19. Material for sequencing was peripheral blood. The chain employs TRBV12-5 and TRBJ2-1, with 10 bases that match TRBD2. CDR3 in DNA: TGTGCTAGTGGTTCTAGCGGGGGCTCCAACAATGAGCAGTTCTTC. Its translation is CASGSSGGSNNEQFF. Full variable domain (remainder filled in from reference TRBV12-5 and TRBJ2-1): DARVTQTPRHKVTEMGQEVTMRCQPILGHNTVFWYRQTMMQGLELLAYFRNRAPLDDSGMPKDRFSAEMPDATLATLKIQPSEPRDSAVYFCASGSSGGSNNEQFFGPGTRLTVL.